One and the same sample provided the 18 T cell receptor beta chains below, sequenced in a study of blood T cells in healthy people across ages. A second PCR, run for about 7 to 11 cycles, used a sample-barcoded 5' primer plus a J-beta primer mix. TCRdb re-derived calls from the 5' RACE reads in MiXCR, one entry per CDR3 protein. The sample lists 650,000 to 700,000 distinct CDR3 sequences, 32% occurring once. Sequenced sample: blood. The receptors were gathered from a woman older than 75 in good health.

Points on this clonotype: Since a much larger clone is just one base distant, this may be a read error. The genes are TRBV5-8 and TRBJ2-7; TRBD1 matches at 10 bases. CDR1 SGHTS and CDR2 YDEGEE come from the germline V gene. Losses at the gene ends were 3 bases for V and 1 base for J; bases not matched to a gene: 4. The CDR3 consists of 15 residues. The CDR3 sequence is CASSCGTGESYEQYF. The CDR3, as DNA: TGTGCCAGCAGCTGCGGGACAGGGGAATCCTACGAGCAGTACTTC.

At least ten counts were recorded for this clonotype. The V gene is TRBV28, the J gene TRBJ2-5; 10 bases line up with TRBD1. This CDR3 is built from 16 residues. Germline-derived CDR1 and CDR2 are MDHEN and SYDVKM. V was clipped by 5 bases and J by 5 bases; unmatched bases: 11. CDR3 sequence: CASSPVTTGGLETQYF. The CDR3 DNA reads as TGTGCCAGCAGTCCTGTAACGACAGGGGGCCTCGAGACCCAGTACTTC.

This clonotype was counted at least ten times. This sequence joins TRBV15 and TRBJ1-2, with 7 nucleotides matching TRBD1. This CDR3 region has 14 residues. Germline lookup yields CDR1 LNHNV and CDR2 YYDKDF (reference sequence). Germline trimming cut 3 bases from V and 4 bases from J; bases unmatched to any gene: 5. The CDR3 spells CATSSPGTAYGYTF. For the CDR3, the DNA is TGTGCCACCAGCAGCCCGGGGACAGCCTATGGCTACACCTTC.

This clonotype was counted ten times or more. This rearrangement joins TRBV7-3 to TRBJ2-7; possible D gene TRBD2, 5 bases. V dropped 1 base and J dropped 10 bases, with 14 bases sitting between them. The CDR3 spans 13 residues. CDR1 and CDR2 from the germline V gene are SGHTA and FQGTGA. CDR3 residues: CASSLISSGEQYF. In DNA, the CDR3 is TGTGCCAGCAGCTTAATCTCGTCCGGGGAACAGTACTTC.

Many counts were recorded for this clonotype. V usage is TRBV11-2 and J usage is TRBJ2-7; 7 bases are shared with TRBD1. V was clipped by 2 bases and J by 5 bases; unmatched bases: 6. Germline V gives CDR1 SGHAT, CDR2 FQNNGV. The CDR3 is made up of 14 amino acids. The CDR3 DNA follows: TGTGCCAGCAGCTTACCACAGGGGTCCCACGAGCAGTACTTC. Its translation is CASSLPQGSHEQYF.

A few counts support this clonotype. The chain employs TRBV5-6 and TRBJ1-2; D is perhaps TRBD1 (6 bases). The germline V and J ends were trimmed by 5 bases and 8 bases, with 22 bases remaining between them. In germline, CDR1 is SGHDT, CDR2 YYEEEE. CDR3 length equals 15 residues. As DNA, the CDR3 is TGTGCCAGCAGGGTCTCCGGGACACCCGGAGGGGGCTACACCTTC. Residues: CASRVSGTPGGGYTF.

There are many counts of this clonotype. The genes are TRBV6-6 and TRBJ2-1; D may be TRBD1 or TRBD2 (6 bases each). V was pared by 2 bases and J by 3 bases, with 17 bases between. Germline CDR1 reads MNHNY; CDR2 reads SVGAGI (reference sequence). The CDR3 loop spans 17 amino acids. CDR3 DNA: TGTGCCAGCAGTTACCCTCCTCCGGGGGCCCACTACAATGAGCAGTTCTTC. It codes for CASSYPPPGAHYNEQFF.

This clonotype turned up a few times. CDR3 in DNA: TGCGCCAGCAGCTTGGACCAGGGTAATTCACCCCTCCACTTT. Translating it yields CASSLDQGNSPLHF. The chain has TRBV5-1 and TRBJ1-6; D is perhaps TRBD1 (5 bases). The germline V gene has CDR1 SGHRS and CDR2 YFSETQ. The CDR3 runs to 14 residues. V was shortened by 0 bases and J by 6 bases, with 7 bases between the two germline ends.

This clonotype was counted at least ten times. The chain is built from TRBV11-3 and TRBJ2-5; D is unclear. The CDR3 is 15 amino acids. Trimming pared 3 bases from V and 5 bases from J, leaving 16 bases between. The germline gives CDR1 SGHNT, CDR2 YENEEA. The DNA of the CDR3 is TGTGCCAGCAGCTTCACGACACGGCCCCGGGAGACCCAGTACTTC. It is translated as CASSFTTRPRETQYF.

The rearrangement links TRBV7-9 to TRBJ2-7; D might be TRBD1 or TRBD2, each matching 5 bases. TRBJ2-5 matches the DNA end more closely, so the J call is doubtful. Germline CDR1 SEHNR, CDR2 FQNEAQ (reference sequence). The CDR3 has 14 amino acids. CDR3 bases: TGTGCCAGCAGCTTGAAGGGACCTGAGGAGACCCAGTACTTC. Amino acids: CASSLKGPEETQYF.

This chain connects TRBV12-3 or TRBV12-4 to TRBJ2-1; no reliable D call. The CDR3 totals 13 residues. Trimming stripped 5 bases from V and 6 bases from J, with 11 bases between. CDR3 in DNA: TGTGCCAGCAGTGGCGGCCAGACCAATGAGCAGTTCTTC. Translation: CASSGGQTNEQFF.

This clonotype was recorded a few times. This may come from a read error, since a much larger clone is one base off. The chain links TRBV4-2 to TRBJ1-4; the D is unclear. V was cut by 2 bases and J by 5 bases, with 18 bases left in between. The CDR3 runs to 17 residues. Germline-derived CDR1 and CDR2 are LGHNA and YNFKEQ. In DNA, the CDR3 is TGTGCCAGCAGCCAAATTTCCCGGGGAGGCCAAAATGAAAAACTGTTTTTT. It yields the protein CASSQISRGGQNEKLFF.

Ten or more counts support this clonotype. The chain uses TRBV11-2 and TRBJ1-2; 9 bases fit TRBD1. CDR3 length equals 17 residues. Germline CDR1 SGHAT, CDR2 FQNNGV. V lost 3 bases, J lost 5 bases, and 13 bases stayed unmatched. The DNA of the CDR3 is TGTGCCAGCAGCTTTGGGGGGACAGGGACTACAGGATATGGCTACACCTTC. Protein product: CASSFGGTGTTGYGYTF.

As to this clonotype: A read error may produce the germline difference seen at one junction end. The DNA of the CDR3 is TGTGCCTGCAGCGTAGCTCAGGGGTACACCGGGGAGCTGTTTTTT. This codes for CACSVAQGYTGELFF. The rearrangement joins TRBV9 to TRBJ2-2, with a possible D match to TRBD1 (6 bases). Germline values: CDR1 SGDLS, CDR2 YYNGEE. This CDR3 spans 15 amino acids. Using reference TRBV9 and TRBJ2-2 for the parts outside the CDR3, the full variable domain is DSGVTQTPKHLITATGQRVTLRCSPRSGDLSVYWYQQSLDQGLQFLIQYYNGEERAKGNILERFSAQQFPDLHSELNLSSLELGDSALYFCACSVAQGYTGELFFGEGSRLTVL.

The chain employs TRBV7-6 and TRBJ2-1; a possible D gene is TRBD1 (5 bases). This CDR3 spans 15 amino acids. V was clipped by 2 bases and J by 6 bases, with 14 bases between them. Germline values: CDR1 SGHVS, CDR2 FNYEAQ. The CDR3 sequence: CASSLSPVRGNEQFF. Here the CDR3 DNA reads TGTGCCAGCAGCTTATCTCCCGTTAGGGGCAATGAGCAGTTCTTC.

The gene calls are TRBV4-2 and TRBJ2-5; 9 positions match TRBD1. Near its end, the DNA agrees better with TRBJ2-7, so the J call may be wrong. This CDR3 has 15 residues. CDR1 LGHNA and CDR2 YNFKEQ come from the germline V gene. The CDR3 loop is CASSQEWGQGNEQYF. The CDR3 nucleotides are TGTGCCAGCAGCCAAGAGTGGGGACAGGGAAACGAGCAGTACTTC.

This chain uses TRBV7-2 with TRBJ2-1; 10 bases fit TRBD2. The CDR3 is made up of 15 amino acids. V was pared by 4 bases and J by 7 bases, with 7 bases of the junction left unmatched. Germline assignment: CDR1 SGHTA and CDR2 FQGNSA. CDR3 loop: CASSSSGSWVNEQFF. The CDR3 DNA is TGTGCCAGCAGCTCTAGCGGGAGTTGGGTAAATGAGCAGTTCTTC.

This clonotype turned up a few times. This chain connects TRBV7-8 to TRBJ1-1; D is perhaps TRBD1 (6 bases). The CDR3 has 13 residues. The V and J ends lost 5 bases and 4 bases respectively, with 11 bases between them. Germline loops: CDR1 SGHVS, CDR2 FQNEAQ. The CDR3 DNA is TGTGCCAGCAGCGTCCAGGGGATCACTGAAGCTTTCTTT. This sequence encodes CASSVQGITEAFF.